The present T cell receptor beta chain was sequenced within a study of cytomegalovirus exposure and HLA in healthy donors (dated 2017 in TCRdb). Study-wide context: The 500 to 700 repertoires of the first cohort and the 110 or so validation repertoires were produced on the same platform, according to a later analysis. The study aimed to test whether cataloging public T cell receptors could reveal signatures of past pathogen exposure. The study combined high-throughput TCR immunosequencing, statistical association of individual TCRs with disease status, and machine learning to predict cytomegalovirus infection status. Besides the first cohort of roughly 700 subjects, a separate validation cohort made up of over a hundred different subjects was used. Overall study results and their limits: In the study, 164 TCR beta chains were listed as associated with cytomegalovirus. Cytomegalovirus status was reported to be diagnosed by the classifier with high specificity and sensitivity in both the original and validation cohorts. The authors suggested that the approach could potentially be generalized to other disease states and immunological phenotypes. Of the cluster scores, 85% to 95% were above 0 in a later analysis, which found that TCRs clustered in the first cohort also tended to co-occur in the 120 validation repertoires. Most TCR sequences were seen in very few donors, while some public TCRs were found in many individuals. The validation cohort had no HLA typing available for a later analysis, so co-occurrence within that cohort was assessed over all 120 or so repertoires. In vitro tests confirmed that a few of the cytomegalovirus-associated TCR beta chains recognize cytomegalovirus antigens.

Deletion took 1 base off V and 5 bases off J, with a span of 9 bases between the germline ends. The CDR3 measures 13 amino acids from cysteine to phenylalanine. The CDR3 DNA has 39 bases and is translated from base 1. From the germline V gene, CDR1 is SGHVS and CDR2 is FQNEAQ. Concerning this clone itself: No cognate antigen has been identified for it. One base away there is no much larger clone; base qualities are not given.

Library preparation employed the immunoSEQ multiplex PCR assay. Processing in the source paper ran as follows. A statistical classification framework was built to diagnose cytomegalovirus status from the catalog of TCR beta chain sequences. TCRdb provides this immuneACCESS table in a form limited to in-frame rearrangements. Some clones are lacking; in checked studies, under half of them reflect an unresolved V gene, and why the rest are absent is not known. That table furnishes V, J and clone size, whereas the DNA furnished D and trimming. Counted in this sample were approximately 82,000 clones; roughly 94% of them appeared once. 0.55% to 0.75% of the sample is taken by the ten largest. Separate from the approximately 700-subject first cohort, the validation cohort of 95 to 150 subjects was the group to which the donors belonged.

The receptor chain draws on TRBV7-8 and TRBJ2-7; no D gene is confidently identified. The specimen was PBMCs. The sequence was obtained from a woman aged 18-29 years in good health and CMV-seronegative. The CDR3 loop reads CASSLGPLNEQYF. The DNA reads TGTGCCAGCAGCTTAGGCCCCCTAAACGAGCAGTACTTC.